Given below is one T cell receptor (beta chain) in context. These data are taken from a study of T cells in Graves' hyperthyroidism and ophthalmopathy. Template material for amplifying TCR beta CDR3 regions consisted of RNA transcripts. The HTBI primer set served for first-round RT-PCR of the TCR CDR3. TCRdb itself ran the multiplex PCR reads through MiXCR, one entry per CDR3 protein. This repertoire shows roughly 700,000 distinct CDR3 sequences, about 35% found once; its top ten account for roughly 31%. Sample: blood. The sequence came from a woman in her thirties or forties with Graves' hyperthyroidism.

CDR3 amino acids: CASSQRPLNTGELFF. The CDR3 DNA reads TGTGCCAGCAGTCAACGACCCTTAAACACCGGGGAGCTGTTTTTT. The rearrangement uses TRBV7-2 and TRBJ2-2; D unresolved. The germline gives CDR1 SGHTA, CDR2 FQGNSA. The germline V and J ends were trimmed by 6 bases and 2 bases, with 13 bases remaining between them. There are 15 residues in the CDR3. The variable domain in full, completed from reference TRBV7-2 and TRBJ2-2, reads GAGVSQSPSNKVTEKGKDVELRCDPISGHTALYWYRQSLGQGLEFLIYFQGNSAPDKSGLPSDRFSAERTGGSVSTLTIQRTQQEDSAVYLCASSQRPLNTGELFFGEGSRLTVL.